This T cell receptor beta chain appears in the sequencing data of a study of CD8 T cells in ankylosing spondylitis. The J segment lost 5 bases and the V segment lost 3 bases, leaving 12 bases of the junction unmatched. CDR3 length: 16 amino acids. Looked up from germline, CDR1 is SQVTM and CDR2 is ANQGSEA. TCRdb used MiXCR to reprocess the 5' RACE reads, holding one entry per CDR3 protein. The sample lists about 250,000 distinct CDR3 sequences, roughly a quarter occurring once. The chain combines TRBV29-1 with TRBJ2-2; 7 bases are a match to TRBD2. Sequenced: blood, either unsorted or a sorted T cell fraction (not recorded which). This TCR was recovered from a male donor with ankylosing spondylitis or in good health (not recorded which). In DNA, the CDR3 is TGCAGCGTTGAGCGGCCGGGACTGGGGGGGACCGGGGAGCTGTTTTTT. Protein product: CSVERPGLGGTGELFF.